One sample yielded the 2 T cell receptor beta chains listed below, sequenced in a study of T cell repertoires in cytomegalovirus infection. TCRdb used MiXCR to reprocess the reads, holding one entry per CDR3 protein. The profile shows 630,000 or so distinct CDR3 sequences, roughly a quarter of them singletons. Sequencing was done on a sample of CD8+ T cells from PBMCs. These receptors all come from a human donor in good health (CMV status not recorded). Some clones in this sample may be carry-over from other donors' samples.

This clonotype showed up just a few times. The chain combines TRBV29-1 with TRBJ2-3, with TRBD2 matching over 9 bases. J lost 0 bases, V lost 8 bases, and 18 bases had no gene match. This CDR3 spans 18 amino acids. The germline gives CDR1 SQVTM, CDR2 ANQGSEA. In DNA form, the CDR3 reads TGCAGCACCGTTGGGTTCCTAGCGGGGAGCTCTAGCACAGATACGCAGTATTTT. Its translation: CSTVGFLAGSSSTDTQYF.

Only a few counts were recorded for this clonotype. The chain combines TRBV28 with TRBJ2-2; no definite D call. CDR1 and CDR2 (germline): MDHEN, SYDVKM. The CDR3 sequence is 14 residues long. V lost 6 bases to trimming and J lost 3 bases, with 11 bases between them. CDR3 DNA sequence: TGTGCCAGCAGCCCCTCCGAATACACCGGGGAGCTGTTTTTT. This translates into CASSPSEYTGELFF.